These 19 T cell receptor beta chains originate from one sample sequenced in a study of OX40 agonist ivuxolimab in advanced cancers. The method was immunoSEQ multiplex PCR; TCRdb's version includes in-frame clones alone and lacks a portion of them. The table lists tens of thousands of clones, just under 95% of them singletons, with roughly 0.6% in the top ten. The sample in question was CD4+ or CD8+ T cells sorted from blood, obtained in a trial of the OX40 agonist ivuxolimab. Receptor source: an adult with an advanced solid tumor such as melanoma, head and neck, liver or kidney cancer.

This chain links TRBV27 with TRBJ1-2; D not certain. The CDR3 covers 13 residues. Between the trimmed V and J ends, which lost 2 bases and 2 bases, there was a span of 6 bases. Germline V gene data show CDR1 as MNHEY and CDR2 as SMNVEV (reference sequence). The CDR3 nucleotides are TGTGCCAGCAGTTTAGGCCTAAACTATGGCTACACCTTC. This translates into CASSLGLNYGYTF.

This CDR3 is CASSEAKGGYTEAFF. The DNA of the CDR3 is TGTGCCAGCAGTGAAGCAAAAGGGGGCTACACTGAAGCTTTCTTT. The chain carries TRBV2 and TRBJ1-1, with TRBD1 matching over 7 bases. This CDR3 has 15 amino acids. V shed 0 bases, J shed 3 bases, and the junction held 4 bases outside the gene matches. Germline assignment: CDR1 SNHLY and CDR2 FYNNEI.

This chain uses TRBV6-5 with TRBJ1-2, with D unclear. This CDR3 region has 15 residues. V was pared by 7 bases and J by 0 bases, with 15 bases between. Germline V gene lookup returns CDR1 MNHEY and CDR2 SVGAGI. CDR3 nucleotides: TGTGCCAGCACCTTCCGGGCCAAAGCTAACTATGGCTACACCTTC. Encoded protein: CASTFRAKANYGYTF.

This sequence joins TRBV7-9 and TRBJ2-1; TRBD2 matches 9 bases. V dropped 2 bases and J dropped 1; count of bases not matched to a gene: 9. The V gene's germline CDR1 is SEHNR and CDR2 FQNEAQ (reference sequence). The CDR3 contains 18 residues. CDR3 DNA sequence: TGTGCCAGCAGCTTAAATGGCGGGGGGGCCAGTTCCTACAATGAGCAGTTCTTC. Amino acids: CASSLNGGGASSYNEQFF.

V and J are TRBV11-2 and TRBJ2-1; D is unclear. The V gene's germline CDR1 is SGHAT and CDR2 FQNNGV. The CDR3 sequence is 13 residues long. V lost 4 bases and J lost 5, with 9 bases in between. The CDR3 bases are TGTGCCAGCAGCTGGGATAGAAACAATGAGCAGTTCTTC. As protein: CASSWDRNNEQFF. The full variable domain, completed using reference TRBV11-2 and TRBJ2-1, is EAGVAQSPRYKIIEKRQSVAFWCNPISGHATLYWYQQILGQGPKLLIQFQNNGVVDDSQLPKDRFSAERLKGVDSTLKIQPAKLEDSAVYLCASSWDRNNEQFFGPGTRLTVL.

The chain recombines TRBV7-8 with TRBJ2-1; D unclear. Germline-derived CDR1 and CDR2 are SGHVS and FQNEAQ. Trimming removed 1 base from V and 5 bases from J, with 6 bases in between. The CDR3 covers 13 residues. CDR3 region: CASSLVRNNEQFF. CDR3 DNA sequence: TGTGCCAGCAGCTTAGTCCGGAACAATGAGCAGTTCTTC.

The CDR3: CASSFTGQGYNEQFF. In DNA, the CDR3 is TGTGCCAGCAGCTTTACTGGACAGGGCTACAATGAGCAGTTCTTC. The J gene is TRBJ2-1, the V gene TRBV7-3; 8 nucleotides line up with TRBD1. Looked up from germline, CDR1 is SGHTA and CDR2 is FQGTGA. Trimming cost V 3 bases and J 3 bases; bases outside gene matches: 4. This CDR3 has 15 amino acids. Combining the CDR3 with reference TRBV7-3 and TRBJ2-1 gives the whole variable domain GAGVSQTPSNKVTEKGKYVELRCDPISGHTALYWYRQSLGQGPEFLIYFQGTGAADDSGLPNDRFFAVRPEGSVSTLKIQRTERGDSAVYLCASSFTGQGYNEQFFGPGTRLTVL.

The gene calls are TRBV27 and TRBJ1-1, with D possibly TRBD1 on 6 matching bases. The V end was cut by 8 bases, the J end by 4 bases, with 26 bases between. Germline V gene sequence: CDR1 MNHEY, CDR2 SMNVEV (reference sequence). The CDR3 consists of 17 residues. CDR3 nucleotides: TGTGCCAGCGTTCGGGTCCTTTCGGCGGGGGGCCTCACTGAAGCTTTCTTT. Encoded protein: CASVRVLSAGGLTEAFF.

This rearrangement joins TRBV5-1 to TRBJ2-6; TRBD2 aligns across 10 bases. This CDR3 spans 16 amino acids. CDR1 is SGHRS and CDR2 is YFSETQ in the germline V gene. The trim removed 5 bases at V and 2 bases at J, leaving 4 bases unmatched. This CDR3 is CASRLAGLAGANVLTF. As DNA, the CDR3 is TGCGCCAGCAGACTAGCGGGGCTGGCTGGGGCCAACGTCCTGACTTTC.

This chain connects TRBV7-2 to TRBJ1-5; D gene unclear. Germline CDR1 and CDR2: SGHTA and FQGNSA. Trimming shortened V by 1 base and J by 1 base, and 2 bases separated the two germline ends. The CDR3 extends over 13 amino acids. The CDR3 DNA is TGTGCCAGCAGCTTAGTGAGCAATCAGCCCCAGCATTTT. This gives the protein CASSLVSNQPQHF.

The chain recombines TRBV6-1 with TRBJ2-1; 8 nucleotides match TRBD2. The CDR3 totals 15 residues. J lost 3 bases, V lost 6 bases, and 7 bases had no gene match. Germline CDR1 reads MNHNS; CDR2 reads SASEGT. The DNA for the CDR3 is TGTGCCAGCAGCGCACGGGAGGGACACTACAATGAGCAGTTCTTC. It yields the protein CASSAREGHYNEQFF.

The chain is built from TRBV2 and TRBJ1-1; a possible D gene is TRBD1 (5 bases). The V gene's germline CDR1 is SNHLY and CDR2 FYNNEI. The CDR3 is 16 amino acids. The V end lost 5 bases, the J end lost 0 bases, and 16 bases lay between the germline ends. CDR3: CASSRSPGTVNTEAFF. CDR3 coding DNA: TGTGCCAGCAGTCGAAGTCCCGGGACGGTGAACACTGAAGCTTTCTTT.

This clone was detected once. This chain connects TRBV29-1 to TRBJ2-3, with D perhaps matching TRBD1 or TRBD2 (5 bases each). The CDR3 loop spans 14 amino acids. Germline V CDR1 and CDR2: SQVTM, ANQGSEA. V was trimmed by 3 bases and J by 6 bases, leaving 16 bases between them. This chain's CDR3 is CSVEMGRSADTQYF. The CDR3 bases are TGCAGCGTTGAGATGGGACGCAGCGCGGATACGCAGTATTTT.

The genes are TRBV10-3 and TRBJ2-1; TRBD2 matches 7 bases. This CDR3 has 16 residues. Germline values: CDR1 ENHRY, CDR2 SYGVKD. With V trimmed by 2 bases and J by 3 bases, 7 bases remained unmatched. The CDR3 DNA reads as TGTGCCATCAGTGAGACTAGCGATTTCCTCTACAATGAGCAGTTCTTC. Translation: CAISETSDFLYNEQFF.

The rearrangement joins TRBV6-6 to TRBJ1-2, with 8 bases lining up with TRBD1. The CDR3 length is 15 residues. In germline, CDR1 is MNHNY, CDR2 SVGAGI (reference sequence). The V segment lost 4 bases and the J segment 4 bases; nucleotides outside the gene matches: 8. The CDR3 DNA reads TGTGCCAGCAGTTCCGGACAGGGCCTTCTCTATGGCTACACCTTC. It translates to CASSSGQGLLYGYTF.

V gene TRBV15 combines with J gene TRBJ2-5; D might be TRBD2 (7 bases). V lost 1 base and J lost 1, with 10 bases in between. There are 15 residues in the CDR3. Germline loops: CDR1 LNHNV, CDR2 YYDKDF (reference sequence). The CDR3 DNA sequence: TGTGCCACCAGCAGAGCGGGGGGCCGCCAAGAGACCCAGTACTTC. Residues: CATSRAGGRQETQYF.

This rearrangement joins TRBV11-3 to TRBJ2-3; TRBD1 agrees at 9 bases. Germline CDR1 reads SGHNT; CDR2 reads YENEEA. This CDR3 is 16 amino acids long. The J segment lost 6 bases and the V segment lost 3 bases, leaving 10 bases of the junction unmatched. The CDR3 protein is CASSFRQGVAADTQYF. In DNA form, the CDR3 reads TGTGCCAGCAGCTTTCGACAGGGGGTCGCCGCGGATACGCAGTATTTT.

The chain uses TRBV2 and TRBJ2-3; the D gene is possibly TRBD2 (6 bases). This CDR3 has 12 residues. Germline loops: CDR1 SNHLY, CDR2 FYNNEI. The ends were cut back, 3 bases at V and 15 bases at J, with 16 bases in the middle. The CDR3 nucleotides are TGTGCCAGCAGTGACCCCGCGGGAAGTAGTTATTTT. It encodes CASSDPAGSSYF.

The chain combines TRBV19 with TRBJ2-5; 8 bases fit TRBD2. Germline assignment: CDR1 LNHDA and CDR2 SQIVND (reference sequence). Losses at the gene ends were 4 bases for V and 4 bases for J; bases not matched to a gene: 11. The CDR3 contains 16 residues. CDR3 sequence reads: CASSKRESLFRETQYF. The CDR3 DNA is TGTGCCAGTAGTAAGCGGGAGAGCCTTTTCAGAGAGACCCAGTACTTC.